Here is one T cell receptor (beta chain) with its context. The CDR3 has 15 residues. Trimming took 2 bases from V and 4 from J; bases not matched to a gene: 6. In germline, CDR1 is MNHEY, CDR2 SVGAGI. These data come from a study of blood T cell repertoires in COVID-19. Turning to the study itself: T cells, B-cell-depleted T cells, or PBMCs provided the cDNA or gDNA that served as material.

Methods used by the authors: The authors estimated nucleated cell counts from reference gene primer amplification. Sequencing used immunoSEQ multiplex PCR; TCRdb keeps in-frame clones, though not all of them. V, J and clone size derive from that table, while D and trimming were established from the DNA sequence. The table shows about 260,000 clones, with around four fifths occurring only once. The sample taken for sequencing was peripheral blood. J is TRBJ2-5 and V is TRBV6-5; 8 bases align to TRBD2. The receptor was derived from a man aged 55-75 years with acute or convalescent COVID-19. The CDR3 DNA reads as TGTGCCAGCAGTTACGCTGGCGGGGGGCGAGAGACCCAGTACTTC. It is translated as CASSYAGGGRETQYF.